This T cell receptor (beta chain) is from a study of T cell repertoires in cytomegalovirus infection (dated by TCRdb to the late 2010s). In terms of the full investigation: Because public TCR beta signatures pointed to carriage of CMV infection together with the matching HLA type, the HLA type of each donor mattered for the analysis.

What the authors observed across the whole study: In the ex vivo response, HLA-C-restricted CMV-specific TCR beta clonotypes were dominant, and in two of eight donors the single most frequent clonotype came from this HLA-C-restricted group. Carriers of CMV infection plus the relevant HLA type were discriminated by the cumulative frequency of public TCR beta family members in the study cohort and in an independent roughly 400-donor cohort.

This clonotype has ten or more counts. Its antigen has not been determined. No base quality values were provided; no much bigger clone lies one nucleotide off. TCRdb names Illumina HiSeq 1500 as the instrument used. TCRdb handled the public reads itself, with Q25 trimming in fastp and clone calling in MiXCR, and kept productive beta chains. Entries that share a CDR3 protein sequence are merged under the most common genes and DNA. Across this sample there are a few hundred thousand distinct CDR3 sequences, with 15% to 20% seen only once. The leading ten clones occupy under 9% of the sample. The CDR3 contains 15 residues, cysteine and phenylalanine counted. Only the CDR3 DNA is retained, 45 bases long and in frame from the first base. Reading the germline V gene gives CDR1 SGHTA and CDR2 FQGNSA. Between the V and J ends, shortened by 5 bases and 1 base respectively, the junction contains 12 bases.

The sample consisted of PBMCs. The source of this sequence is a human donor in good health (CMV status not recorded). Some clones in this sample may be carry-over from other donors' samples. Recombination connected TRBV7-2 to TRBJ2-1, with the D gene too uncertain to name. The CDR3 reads CASSPPGRSYNEQFF. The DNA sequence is TGTGCCAGCAGCCCCCCCGGTAGGTCCTACAATGAGCAGTTCTTC.